This is a list of T cell receptor beta chains from one sample in a study of blood T cell repertoires in COVID-19. Using immunoSEQ multiplex PCR, the repertoire was profiled, and TCRdb retains in-frame clones only, with some absent. The sample lists 150,000 to 190,000 clones; roughly nine tenths were seen once. Sequencing input: peripheral blood. Receptor source: a woman in her sixties or seventies with acute or convalescent COVID-19. The CDR3 runs from the conserved cysteine through the conserved F or W. D genes are given only for firm matches. Clone size, where shown, is once, few, many, or a class for clones that have expanded.

size | J | V | D | DNA | CDR3
. | TRBJ2-4 | TRBV7-2 | TRBD2 | TGTGCCAGCAGCCCCCAGGCCTGGTCCAGCGGGGGATCCAAAAACATTCAGTACTTC | CASSPQAWSSGGSKNIQYF
. | TRBJ1-1 | TRBV19 | . | TGTGCCAGTAGTATAGGTACAGGATCCACTGAAGCTTTCTTT | CASSIGTGSTEAFF
. | TRBJ1-5 | TRBV21-1 | . | TGTGCCAGCAGCACCCGAAGGCGGGACAGGGTGCATCAGCCCCAGCATTTT | CASSTRRRDRVHQPQHF
. | TRBJ1-2 | TRBV28 | . | TGTGCCAGCACCTCCCCGCAGGGGATCGGTGGCTACACCTTC | CASTSPQGIGGYTF
. | TRBJ1-5 | TRBV2 | TRBD1 | TGTGCCAGCAGGGGACAGGGTGGGGCATATAGCAATCAGCCCCAGCATTTT | CASRGQGGAYSNQPQHF
few | TRBJ2-7 | TRBV7-7 | TRBD1 | TGTGCTAGCAGCCCCGGGGGACAGGGGGCATACGAGCAGTACTTC | CASSPGGQGAYEQYF
once | TRBJ2-3 | TRBV4-1 | TRBD2 | TGCGCCAGCAGCCAAGATTTTCTAGCGGGGGGGCCGTCGGGCACAGATACGCAGTATTTT | CASSQDFLAGGPSGTDTQYF
once | TRBJ1-3 | TRBV4-3 | . | TGCGCCAGCAGCCAAGATTCACTCATCAGGGGTTCCCCTGGAAACACCATATATTTT | CASSQDSLIRGSPGNTIYF
once | TRBJ2-1 | TRBV5-5 | TRBD2 | TGTGCCAGCAGCAGAATAGCGGGTAGCTCCTACAATGAGCAGTTCTTC | CASSRIAGSSYNEQFF
. | TRBJ1-5 | TRBV6-5 | TRBD1 | TGTGCCAGCAGCCCGGACAGGTACAATCAGCCCCAGCATTTT | CASSPDRYNQPQHF
. | TRBJ2-3 | TRBV3-1/TRBV3-2 | TRBD2 | TGTGCCAGCAGCCCCTGGGGAGCGGGGGCTAGCACAGATACGCAGTATTTT | CASSPWGAGASTDTQYF
few | TRBJ2-3 | TRBV4-2 | TRBD2 | TGTGCCAGCAGCCAAGATGGGACTAGCGGGGGACGCACAGATACGCAGTATTTT | CASSQDGTSGGRTDTQYF
once | TRBJ2-3 | TRBV7-7 | TRBD2 | TGTGCTAGCAGCTTAGCGGGTAGCGGGGGCACAGATACGCAGTATTTT | CASSLAGSGGTDTQYF
. | TRBJ1-3 | TRBV5-1 | . | TGCGCCAGCAGCCCTGGTGGGACATTTGGAAACACCATATATTTT | CASSPGGTFGNTIYF
. | TRBJ2-3 | TRBV5-6 | . | TGTGCCAGCAGCTTGGAGGCTAGCCGAATTAGCACAGATACGCAGTATTTT | CASSLEASRISTDTQYF
once | TRBJ1-1 | TRBV5-8 | TRBD1 | TGTGCCAGCAGCCGGGACAGGGGGCAAGGAGCTTTCTTT | CASSRDRGQGAFF
. | TRBJ1-6 | TRBV5-6 | . | TGTGCCAGCAGCTTGGTAATGGCGGATTCACCCCTCCACTTT | CASSLVMADSPLHF
few | TRBJ2-3 | TRBV4-2 | TRBD2 | TGTGCCAGCAGCCCCGGCCCCGGGGGGGACACAGATACGCAGTATTTT | CASSPGPGGDTDTQYF
. | TRBJ2-1 | TRBV2 | TRBD1 | TGTGCCAGCAGTGGGACAGGGCATCGCTCCTACAATGAGCAGTTCTTC | CASSGTGHRSYNEQFF
. | TRBJ1-1 | TRBV19 | . | TGTGCCAGTAGTGGCAGGGTGAGGAACACTGAAGCTTTCTTT | CASSGRVRNTEAFF
. | TRBJ1-2 | TRBV28 | TRBD1 | TGTGCCAGCAGTTTACCGAGACAGGGATCGAGAGGCTACACCTTC | CASSLPRQGSRGYTF
. | TRBJ2-5 | TRBV11-2 | TRBD1 | TGTGCCAGCAGCTGGCCGGGACAGACAGAGACCCAGTACTTC | CASSWPGQTETQYF
. | TRBJ1-5 | TRBV19 | . | TGTGCCAGTAGCCCACAACCGGGTCAGGGGACAAGATCGGCCCAGCATTTT | CASSPQPGQGTRSAQHF
. | TRBJ1-6 | TRBV27 | . | TGTGCCAGCACCTTCACAGGGAATCGATCACCCCTCCACTTT | CASTFTGNRSPLHF
. | TRBJ2-2 | TRBV27 | . | TGTGCCAGCAGTTTATATCCAGGTTTCCTCACCGGGGAGCTGTTTTTT | CASSLYPGFLTGELFF
. | TRBJ2-5 | TRBV3-1/TRBV3-2 | . | TGTGCCAGCACGTCCCGGGGAAGGCGGCCGGAGACCCAGTACTTC | CASTSRGRRPETQYF
few | TRBJ2-3 | TRBV5-5 | TRBD2 | TGTGCCAGCAGCCCTGCACGACTAGCGGGGGGGACAGATACGCAGTATTTT | CASSPARLAGGTDTQYF
. | TRBJ1-6 | TRBV7-2 | TRBD1 | TGTGCCAGCAGCGCTAGACAGGGCACAAATTCACCCCTCCACTTT | CASSARQGTNSPLHF
. | TRBJ2-5 | TRBV7-6 | TRBD1 | TGTGCCAGCAGCTTAGGGACAGGGGGTCGGGAGACCCAGTACTTC | CASSLGTGGRETQYF
. | TRBJ1-1 | TRBV5-6 | . | TGTGCCAGCCTACAGGGTGTGGGATCGTACACTGAAGCTTTCTTT | CASLQGVGSYTEAFF
. | TRBJ2-5 | TRBV7-2 | . | TGTGCCAGCAGCTTAGGTCAGGGGGAGACCCAGTACTTC | CASSLGQGETQYF
. | TRBJ2-3 | TRBV7-9 | TRBD2 | TGTGCCAGCAGCTCCCAGGGGGGAGCGGGGGGAGTCCATACGCAGTATTTT | CASSSQGGAGGVHTQYF
. | TRBJ2-1 | TRBV6-2/TRBV6-3 | TRBD2 | TGTGCCAGCAGTCCCTTTACTAGCGGGGATTACAATGAGCAGTTCTTC | CASSPFTSGDYNEQFF
. | TRBJ2-5 | TRBV3-1/TRBV3-2 | TRBD1 | TGTGCCAGCAGCCAACCCTCCGGGACAGGGGGAATGGAGACCCAGTACTTC | CASSQPSGTGGMETQYF
. | TRBJ1-6 | TRBV7-2 | . | TGTGCCAGCAGCTTAGTGCAGGGGCCCTATAATTCACCCCTCCACTTT | CASSLVQGPYNSPLHF
. | TRBJ2-3 | TRBV6-1 | . | TGTGCCAGCAGTGAAGGGCCAGGGTGGAACACAGATACGCAGTATTTT | CASSEGPGWNTDTQYF
. | TRBJ2-7 | TRBV5-6 | . | TGTGCCAGCAGCTTCAGAGGACTTCTGAGCTCCTACGAGCAGTACTTC | CASSFRGLLSSYEQYF
. | TRBJ2-3 | TRBV19 | TRBD2 | TGTGCCAGTTCCGGGGGGGCCCTCACAGATACGCAGTATTTT | CASSGGALTDTQYF
few | TRBJ1-2 | TRBV9 | . | TGTGCCAGCAGCGCCGCTGAGGGGAGGATAAACTATGGCTACACCTTC | CASSAAEGRINYGYTF
few | TRBJ2-1 | TRBV10-3 | TRBD2 | TGTGCCATCAGTGAGTCCATAGGGACTAGCGGGGGGGCAGATGAGCAGTTCTTC | CAISESIGTSGGADEQFF
. | TRBJ2-3 | TRBV19 | TRBD2 | TGTGCCAGTAGTCACCCGGGGGGGAGCACAGATACGCAGTATTTT | CASSHPGGSTDTQYF
. | TRBJ1-5 | TRBV7-8 | TRBD1 | TGTGCCAGCAGCTCGGGGACAGGTAATCAGCCCCAGCATTTT | CASSSGTGNQPQHF
. | TRBJ2-2 | TRBV28 | TRBD1 | TGTGCCAGCAGTACCCAACTCGGGACAGGGGGGTACACCGGGGAGCTGTTTTTT | CASSTQLGTGGYTGELFF
. | TRBJ2-5 | TRBV7-9 | . | TGTGCCAGCAACGAGGGAAATTGGGAGACCCAGTACTTC | CASNEGNWETQYF
. | TRBJ2-2 | TRBV5-4 | . | TGTGCCAGCAGCGCGGCCGGGGTAGGCACCGGGGAGCTGTTTTTT | CASSAAGVGTGELFF
. | TRBJ2-3 | TRBV4-2 | TRBD2 | TGTGCCAGCAGCCAAAATATAGCGGGGGACTGGACAGATACGCAGTATTTT | CASSQNIAGDWTDTQYF
. | TRBJ1-3 | TRBV5-1 | TRBD1 | TGCGCCAGCAGCTGGCGACAACCCGGGACAGGGGGCTCGTTTGACACCATATATTTT | CASSWRQPGTGGSFDTIYF
few | TRBJ1-2 | TRBV5-4 | TRBD1 | TGTGCCAGCAGCAGGGGGCCTCAGGGGGGCTACACCTTC | CASSRGPQGGYTF
few | TRBJ2-1 | TRBV6-6 | TRBD2 | TGTGCCAGCACCCCCGGACTAGGATCCTACAATGAGCAGTTCTTC | CASTPGLGSYNEQFF
once | TRBJ2-5 | TRBV5-1 | TRBD2 | TGCGCCAGCAGCTTGCCCACTAGCGGTCCCCAAGAGACCCAGTACTTC | CASSLPTSGPQETQYF
. | TRBJ2-1 | TRBV11-2 | TRBD1 | TGTGCCAGCAGCTTAGTGGCAGGGGGCTATGAGCAGTTCTTC | CASSLVAGGYEQFF